The clone carrying this TCR beta chain occurred many times. Antigen unknown. This sample is drawn from a study of T cells after yellow fever vaccination. MiXCR, applied by TCRdb to the 5' RACE reads, yields one record per CDR3 protein. This sample carries some 260,000 distinct CDR3 sequences, 5.2% of them seen once, and the ten largest clones take under 3.5%. Findings and limits, study-wide: Reappearance after the booster was seen for most primary-vaccination clones, at 96% CD4 and 80% to 90% CD8. A small proportion of clonotypes was detected in both the CD4 and CD8 compartments. Weaker in magnitude, the secondary response showed a faster peak on day 5 versus 15.

Germline V lookup: CDR1 MNHEY, CDR2 SVGAGI. CDR3 length: 15 residues. V lost 2 bases, J lost 0 bases, and 8 bases lay in between. The specimen comprised CD4+ T cells sorted from PBMCs, sampled on the day of the yellow fever booster vaccination. This chain links TRBV6-5 with TRBJ2-1, with no clear D. The clonotype was recovered from a young man who received the YFV17D yellow fever vaccine. The CDR3 DNA reads as TGTGCCAGCAGTTACGGGATAAACTCCTACAATGAGCAGTTCTTC. Its translation: CASSYGINSYNEQFF.